This T cell receptor beta chain came from a study of T cell changes during pregnancy in multiple sclerosis. The protocol was immunoSEQ multiplex PCR, while the TCRdb copy is restricted to in-frame clones and leaves out a portion. The data show around 95,000 clones, about 90% seen once. This clone was observed once. The CDR3 totals 12 residues. V gave up 8 bases and J gave up 3 bases, with 11 bases separating them. Germline loops: CDR1 MDHEN, CDR2 SYDVKM. The sample consisted of peripheral blood, taken after pregnancy. V is TRBV28 and J is TRBJ2-7; D may be TRBD2 (6 bases). This sequence was found in a female donor in good health, enrolled as a control in a pregnancy study. In DNA, the CDR3 is TGTGCCAGCTCGGGGGTCGACTACGAGCAGTACTTC. The encoded protein is CASSGVDYEQYF.